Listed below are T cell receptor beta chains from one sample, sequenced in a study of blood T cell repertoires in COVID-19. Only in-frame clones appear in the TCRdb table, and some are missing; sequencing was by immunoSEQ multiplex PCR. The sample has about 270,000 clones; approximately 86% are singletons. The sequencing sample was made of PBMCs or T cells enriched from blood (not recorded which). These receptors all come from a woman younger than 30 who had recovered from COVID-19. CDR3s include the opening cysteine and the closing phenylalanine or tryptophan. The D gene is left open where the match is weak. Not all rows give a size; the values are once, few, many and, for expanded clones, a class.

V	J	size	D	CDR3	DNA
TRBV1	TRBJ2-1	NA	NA	CTSSSRVSGGLDNEQFF	TGCACCAGCAGCTCCCGGGTGTCGGGGGGCCTCGACAATGAGCAGTTCTTC
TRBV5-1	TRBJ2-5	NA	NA	CASSFNRETQYF	TGCGCCAGCAGCTTTAATCGGGAGACCCAGTACTTC
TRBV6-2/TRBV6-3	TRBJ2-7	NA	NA	CASSYQGIPNEQYF	TGTGCCAGCAGTTACCAGGGGATCCCTAACGAGCAGTACTTC
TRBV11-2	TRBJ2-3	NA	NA	CASSLDLTDTQYF	TGTGCCAGCAGCTTAGACCTCACAGATACGCAGTATTTT
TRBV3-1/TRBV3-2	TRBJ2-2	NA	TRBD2	CASSQGLADTGELFF	TGTGCCAGCAGCCAAGGACTAGCGGACACCGGGGAGCTGTTTTTT
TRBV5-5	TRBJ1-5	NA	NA	CASSLGAGHNQPQHF	TGTGCCAGCAGCCTGGGGGCAGGCCACAATCAGCCCCAGCATTTT
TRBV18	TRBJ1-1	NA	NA	CASSIVVGVENTEAFF	TGTGCCAGCTCAATCGTAGTAGGGGTGGAGAACACTGAAGCTTTCTTT
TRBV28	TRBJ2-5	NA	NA	CASRAGFQETQYF	TGTGCCAGCAGGGCGGGGTTCCAAGAGACCCAGTACTTC
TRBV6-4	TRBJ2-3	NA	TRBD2	CASSDSGGATDTQYF	TGTGCCAGCAGTGACAGCGGGGGGGCCACAGATACGCAGTATTTT
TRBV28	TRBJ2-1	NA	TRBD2	CASTLGSSGWSEQFF	TGTGCCAGCACTCTGGGGTCTAGCGGCTGGAGTGAGCAGTTCTTC
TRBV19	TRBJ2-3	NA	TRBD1	CASSIDWAGGVSGQYF	TGTGCCAGTAGTATAGATTGGGCAGGGGGCGTTTCGGGGCAGTATTTT
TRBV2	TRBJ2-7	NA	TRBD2	CASSEERGALLWEQYF	TGTGCCAGCAGTGAGGAGCGGGGGGCGCTTTTGTGGGAGCAGTACTTC
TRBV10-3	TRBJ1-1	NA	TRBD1	CATSTAGTGVTEAFF	TGTGCCACTAGCACCGCGGGGACAGGGGTTACTGAAGCTTTCTTT
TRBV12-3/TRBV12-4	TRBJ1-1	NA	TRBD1	CASSTTGGKGAFF	TGTGCCAGCAGCACGACAGGGGGCAAGGGAGCTTTCTTT
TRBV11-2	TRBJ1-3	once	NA	CASSLDLRGHTIYF	TGTGCCAGCAGCTTAGATCTCAGGGGCCACACCATATATTTT
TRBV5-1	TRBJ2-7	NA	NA	CASSPPRDTTYEQYF	TGCGCCAGCAGCCCACCCCGGGACACCACCTACGAGCAGTACTTC
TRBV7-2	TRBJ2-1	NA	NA	CASSLEGLENPYNEQFF	TGTGCCAGCAGCTTAGAGGGGCTAGAAAACCCCTACAATGAGCAGTTCTTC
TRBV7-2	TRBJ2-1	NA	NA	CASSSEGLLRSYNEQFF	TGTGCCAGCAGCTCCGAGGGCCTACTACGCTCCTACAATGAGCAGTTCTTC
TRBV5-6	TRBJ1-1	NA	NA	CASSFLRQLEAFF	TGTGCCAGCAGCTTCCTCAGACAGCTTGAAGCTTTCTTT
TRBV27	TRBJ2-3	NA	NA	CASSPSENTQYF	TGTGCCAGCAGTCCTAGCGAGAATACGCAGTATTTT
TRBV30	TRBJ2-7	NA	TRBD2	CAWSSRTSGITAYEQYF	TGTGCCTGGAGTTCCCGGACTAGCGGGATTACTGCCTACGAGCAGTACTTC
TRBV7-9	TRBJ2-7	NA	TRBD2	CASTPIALAGTYEQYF	TGTGCCAGCACCCCCATCGCACTAGCGGGCACCTACGAGCAGTACTTC
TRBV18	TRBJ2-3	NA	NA	CASSAGDTQYF	TGTGCCAGCTCCGCAGGAGATACGCAGTATTTT
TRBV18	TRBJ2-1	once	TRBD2	CASSPGLDNEQFF	TGTGCCAGCTCACCGGGACTAGACAATGAGCAGTTCTTC
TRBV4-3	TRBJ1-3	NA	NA	CASSQIVGPGNTIYF	TGCGCCAGCAGCCAAATTGTGGGGCCCGGAAACACCATATATTTT
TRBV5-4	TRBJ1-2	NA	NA	CASTAAGNNYGYTF	TGTGCCAGCACCGCGGCGGGGAATAACTATGGCTACACCTTC
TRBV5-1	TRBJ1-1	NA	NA	CASSSRNKGGTEAFF	TGCGCCAGCAGCTCCCGGAATAAGGGAGGTACTGAAGCTTTCTTT
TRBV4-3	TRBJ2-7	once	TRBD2	CASSQRGGRDEQYF	TGCGCCAGCAGCCAAAGGGGCGGGAGGGACGAGCAGTACTTC
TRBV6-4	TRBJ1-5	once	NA	CASSADSNQPQHF	TGTGCCAGCAGTGCGGACTCCAATCAGCCCCAGCATTTT
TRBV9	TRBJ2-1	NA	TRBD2	CASSALGLADVYNEQFF	TGTGCCAGCAGCGCCCTGGGACTAGCGGATGTGTACAATGAGCAGTTCTTC
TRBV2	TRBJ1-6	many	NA	CASSELGHMINSPLHF	TGTGCCAGCAGTGAGCTGGGACACATGATAAATTCACCCCTCCACTTT
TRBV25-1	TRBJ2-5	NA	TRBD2	CASSEWGGGAQETQYF	TGTGCCAGCAGTGAATGGGGCGGGGGGGCCCAAGAGACCCAGTACTTC
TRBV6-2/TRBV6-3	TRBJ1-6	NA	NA	CASSPGVNSPLHF	TGTGCCAGCAGCCCGGGAGTCAATTCACCCCTCCACTTT
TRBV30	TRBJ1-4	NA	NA	CAWSPGPSGGEKLFF	TGTGCCTGGAGTCCCGGGCCTTCAGGAGGGGAAAAACTGTTTTTT
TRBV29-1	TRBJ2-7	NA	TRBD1	CSVEILGTGKGYEQYF	TGCAGCGTTGAAATTTTGGGGACAGGGAAGGGTTACGAGCAGTACTTC
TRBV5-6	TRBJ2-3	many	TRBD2	CASSTSGTSGRVTDTQYF	TGTGCCAGCAGCACCTCCGGGACTAGCGGGAGGGTCACAGATACGCAGTATTTT
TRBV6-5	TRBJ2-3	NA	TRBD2	CASRGTSANTQYF	TGTGCCAGCAGAGGGACTAGCGCCAATACGCAGTATTTT